The rows below give T cell receptor beta chains drawn from one sample of a study of beta chain features in type 1 diabetes. This table comes from immunoSEQ multiplex PCR, and its TCRdb copy is limited to in-frame clones, with some not included. The table records around 40,000 clones, 65% to 70% of them present only once. The specimen was Tregs from blood. The receptors originated from a woman under 30 with type 1 diabetes. Each CDR3 is given with its conserved first and last residue. The order of the fields is J gene, V gene, D gene, clone size, CDR3 protein, CDR3 DNA. The D gene is left open where the match is weak. Size tells how often a clone was seen (once, few, many) or the class of an expanded clone, and some rows leave it out.

>TRBJ2-1|TRBV7-9|-|-
CASSLAEAPEFF
TGTGCCAGCAGCTTAGCGGAGGCCCCCGAGTTCTTC
>TRBJ2-1|TRBV6-5|-|few
CASSRGGRGYNEQFF
TGTGCCAGCAGCCGGGGCGGCAGGGGCTACAATGAGCAGTTCTTC
>TRBJ2-6|TRBV29-1|-|-
CSVTHNSGANVLTF
TGCAGCGTCACACATAACTCTGGGGCCAACGTCCTGACTTTC
>TRBJ2-1|TRBV11-2|TRBD2|few
CASTIRPGLAEYNEQFF
TGTGCCAGCACCATCAGACCGGGACTAGCGGAGTACAATGAGCAGTTCTTC
>TRBJ2-1|TRBV7-9|TRBD2|-
CASSRPPIAGDHNEQFF
TGTGCCAGCAGCCGCCCCCCCATAGCGGGAGATCACAATGAGCAGTTCTTC
>TRBJ2-5|TRBV5-1|-|-
CATSGSGEQETQYF
TGCGCCACCTCGGGGAGCGGAGAACAAGAGACCCAGTACTTC
>TRBJ2-2|TRBV12-5|TRBD1|-
CASGPGQGNVGELFF
TGTGCTAGTGGCCCGGGACAGGGGAATGTCGGGGAGCTGTTTTTT
>TRBJ1-4|TRBV2|-|-
CASSMYSSLNEKLFF
TGTGCCAGCAGTATGTACAGCTCCCTTAATGAAAAACTGTTTTTT
>TRBJ2-1|TRBV7-2|TRBD2|-
CASSLGGLAGRREQFF
TGTGCCAGCAGCTTGGGGGGACTAGCGGGGCGCCGTGAGCAGTTCTTC
>TRBJ2-1|TRBV11-2|-|-
CASSLGVGAFHNEQFF
TGTGCCAGCAGCTTAGGGGTGGGGGCCTTCCACAATGAGCAGTTCTTC
>TRBJ1-1|TRBV6-1|-|-
CASSDYRRNRIPEAFF
TGTGCCAGCAGTGACTACAGACGGAACCGGATTCCTGAAGCTTTCTTT
>TRBJ2-1|TRBV28|-|-
CASSGGLSYNEQFF
TGTGCCAGCAGTGGGGGCCTCTCCTACAATGAGCAGTTCTTC
>TRBJ2-7|TRBV19|TRBD2|-
CASSRTSGTWEQYF
TGTGCCAGTAGTCGGACTAGCGGTACCTGGGAGCAGTACTTC
>TRBJ2-3|TRBV7-2|-|-
CASSLDYASVTDTQYF
TGTGCCAGCAGCTTAGATTATGCTAGTGTGACAGATACGCAGTATTTT
>TRBJ2-3|TRBV7-2|-|-
CASSSRPSANTQYF
TGTGCCAGCAGCTCTCGGCCTAGCGCGAATACGCAGTATTTT
>TRBJ1-2|TRBV4-3|-|few
CASSQGERGYTF
TGCGCCAGCAGCCAAGGGGAGCGCGGCTACACCTTC
>TRBJ2-1|TRBV30|-|few
CAWSAPRQSSSYNEQFF
TGTGCCTGGAGTGCCCCCCGACAGTCCAGCTCCTACAATGAGCAGTTCTTC
>TRBJ1-2|TRBV7-9|-|-
CASSPGHRVHGYTF
TGTGCCAGCAGTCCGGGACACAGGGTGCATGGCTACACCTTC
>TRBJ2-1|TRBV2|TRBD2|-
CASRAHPGLAGVAGGSYNEQFF
TGTGCCAGCAGGGCCCACCCGGGACTAGCGGGAGTTGCGGGGGGCTCCTACAATGAGCAGTTCTTC
>TRBJ1-2|TRBV18|-|-
CASSSGIINYGYTF
TGTGCCAGCTCCTCCGGGATCATTAACTATGGCTACACCTTC
>TRBJ1-1|TRBV6-5|TRBD1|-
CASVGGRDTEAFF
TGTGCCAGCGTAGGGGGCAGAGATACTGAAGCTTTCTTT
>TRBJ2-5|TRBV28|-|-
CASTDTPEETQYF
TGTGCCAGCACTGACACGCCCGAAGAGACCCAGTACTTC
>TRBJ1-3|TRBV6-6|-|-
CASRPSTGNSGNTIYF
TGTGCCAGCAGACCCAGCACAGGGAATTCTGGAAACACCATATATTTT
>TRBJ2-7|TRBV6-5|-|-
CASREEGFGEQYF
TGTGCCAGCAGGGAGGAGGGTTTCGGCGAGCAGTACTTC
>TRBJ2-7|TRBV28|-|-
CASNPGSTYEQYF
TGTGCCAGCAACCCGGGGTCCACCTACGAGCAGTACTTC
>TRBJ1-5|TRBV27|TRBD1|-
CASRAGQTKNQPQHF
TGTGCCAGCAGGGCGGGACAGACCAAAAATCAGCCCCAGCATTTT
>TRBJ2-1|TRBV10-3|-|few
CAISEQISYNEQFF
TGTGCCATCTCTGAACAGATTTCCTACAATGAGCAGTTCTTC
>TRBJ2-1|TRBV7-8|TRBD2|-
CASSLAASGRAGVNEQFF
TGTGCCAGCAGCTTAGCGGCTAGCGGGAGGGCCGGGGTCAATGAGCAGTTCTTC